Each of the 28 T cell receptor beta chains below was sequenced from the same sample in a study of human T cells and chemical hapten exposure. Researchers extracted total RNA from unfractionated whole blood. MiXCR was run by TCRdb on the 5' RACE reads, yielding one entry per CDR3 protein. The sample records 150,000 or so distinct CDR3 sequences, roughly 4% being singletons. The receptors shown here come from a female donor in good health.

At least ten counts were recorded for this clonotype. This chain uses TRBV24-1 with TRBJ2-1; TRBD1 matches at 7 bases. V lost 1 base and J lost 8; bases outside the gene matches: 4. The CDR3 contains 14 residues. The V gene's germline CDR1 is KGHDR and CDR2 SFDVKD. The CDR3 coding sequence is TGTGCCACCAGTGATTTCCTAGGGGGCCATGAGCAGTTCTTC. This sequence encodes CATSDFLGGHEQFF.

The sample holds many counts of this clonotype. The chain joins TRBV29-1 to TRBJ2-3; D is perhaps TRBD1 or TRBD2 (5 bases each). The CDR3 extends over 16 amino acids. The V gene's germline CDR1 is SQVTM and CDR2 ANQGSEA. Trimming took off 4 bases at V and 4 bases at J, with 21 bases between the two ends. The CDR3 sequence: CSVVRLSGGAADTQYF. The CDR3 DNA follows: TGCAGCGTTGTTCGTCTAAGCGGTGGGGCGGCAGATACGCAGTATTTT.

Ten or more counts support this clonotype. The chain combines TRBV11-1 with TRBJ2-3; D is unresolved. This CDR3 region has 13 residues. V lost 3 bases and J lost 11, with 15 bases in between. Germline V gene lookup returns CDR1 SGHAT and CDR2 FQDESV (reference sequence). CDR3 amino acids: CASSFLGVNMQYF. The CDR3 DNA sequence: TGTGCCAGCAGCTTCCTTGGGGTCAACATGCAGTATTTT.

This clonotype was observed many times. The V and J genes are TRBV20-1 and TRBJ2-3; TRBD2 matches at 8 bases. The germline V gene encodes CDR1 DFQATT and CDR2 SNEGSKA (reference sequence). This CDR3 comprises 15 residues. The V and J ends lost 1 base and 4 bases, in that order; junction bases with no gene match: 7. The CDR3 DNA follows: TGCAGTGCTAGAGTTGGGGGCGGGGGGCCAGATACGCAGTATTTT. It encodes CSARVGGGGPDTQYF.

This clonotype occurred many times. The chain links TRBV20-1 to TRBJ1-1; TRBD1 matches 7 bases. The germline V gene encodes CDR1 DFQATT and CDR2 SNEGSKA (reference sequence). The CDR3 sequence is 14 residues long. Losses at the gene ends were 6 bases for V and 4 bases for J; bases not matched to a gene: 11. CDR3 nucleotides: TGCAGTGCAGAATTGGGCAGGGGGGGCACTGAAGCTTTCTTT. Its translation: CSAELGRGGTEAFF.

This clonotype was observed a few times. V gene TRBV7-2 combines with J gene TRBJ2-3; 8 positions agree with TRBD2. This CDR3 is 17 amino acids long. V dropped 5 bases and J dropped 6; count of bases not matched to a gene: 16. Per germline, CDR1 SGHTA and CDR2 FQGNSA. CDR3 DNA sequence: TGTGCCAGCAGCCAAACAGGACGGGGGGGATCGGCGGATACGCAGTATTTT. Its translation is CASSQTGRGGSADTQYF. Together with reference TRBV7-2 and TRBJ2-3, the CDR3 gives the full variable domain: GAGVSQSPSNKVTEKGKDVELRCDPISGHTALYWYRQSLGQGLEFLIYFQGNSAPDKSGLPSDRFSAERTGGSVSTLTIQRTQQEDSAVYLCASSQTGRGGSADTQYFGPGTRLTVL.

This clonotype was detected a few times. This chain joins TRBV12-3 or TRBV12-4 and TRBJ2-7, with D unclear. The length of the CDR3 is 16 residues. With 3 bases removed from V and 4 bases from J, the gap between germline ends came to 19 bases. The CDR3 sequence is CASSFRSYGPKYEQYF. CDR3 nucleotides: TGTGCCAGCAGTTTCCGTTCTTATGGGCCCAAATACGAGCAGTACTTC.

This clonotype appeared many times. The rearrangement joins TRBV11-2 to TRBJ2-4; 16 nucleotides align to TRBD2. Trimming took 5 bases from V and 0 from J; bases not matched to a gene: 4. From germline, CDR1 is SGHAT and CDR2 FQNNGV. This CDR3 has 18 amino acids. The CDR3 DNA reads TGTGCCAGCAGCCCGGGACTAGCGGGGGGGGTAGCCAAAAACATTCAGTACTTC. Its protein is CASSPGLAGGVAKNIQYF.

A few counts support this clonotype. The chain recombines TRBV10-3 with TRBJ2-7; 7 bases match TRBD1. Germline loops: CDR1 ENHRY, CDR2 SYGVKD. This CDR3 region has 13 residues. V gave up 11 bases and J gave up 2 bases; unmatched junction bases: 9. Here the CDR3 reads CAARQGGPYEQYF. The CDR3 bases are TGTGCCGCAAGACAGGGTGGCCCCTACGAGCAGTACTTC.

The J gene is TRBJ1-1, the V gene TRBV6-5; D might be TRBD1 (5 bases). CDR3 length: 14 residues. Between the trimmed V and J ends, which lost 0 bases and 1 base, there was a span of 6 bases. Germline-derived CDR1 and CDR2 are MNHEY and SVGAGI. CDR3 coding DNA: TGTGCCAGCAGTTACTCTAGGGGGAACACTGAAGCTTTCTTT. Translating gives CASSYSRGNTEAFF.

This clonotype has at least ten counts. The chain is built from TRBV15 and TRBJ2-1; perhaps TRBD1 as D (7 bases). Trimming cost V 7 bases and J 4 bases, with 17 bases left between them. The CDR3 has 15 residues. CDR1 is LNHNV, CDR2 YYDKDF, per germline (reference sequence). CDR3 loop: CATTPMQGGYNEQFF. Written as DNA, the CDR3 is TGTGCCACCACCCCCATGCAGGGGGGTTACAATGAGCAGTTCTTC. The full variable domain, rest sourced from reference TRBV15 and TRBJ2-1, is DAMVIQNPRYQVTQFGKPVTLSCSQTLNHNVMYWYQQKSSQAPKLLFHYYDKDFNNEADTPDNFQSRRPNTSFCFLDIRSPGLGDTAMYLCATTPMQGGYNEQFFGPGTRLTVL.

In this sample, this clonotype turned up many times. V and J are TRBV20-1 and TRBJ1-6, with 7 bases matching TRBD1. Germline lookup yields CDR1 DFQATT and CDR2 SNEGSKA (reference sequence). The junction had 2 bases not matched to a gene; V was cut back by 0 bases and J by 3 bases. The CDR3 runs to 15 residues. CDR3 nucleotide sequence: TGCAGTGCTAGAGACCAGGGGGTCTATAATTCACCCCTCCACTTT. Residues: CSARDQGVYNSPLHF.

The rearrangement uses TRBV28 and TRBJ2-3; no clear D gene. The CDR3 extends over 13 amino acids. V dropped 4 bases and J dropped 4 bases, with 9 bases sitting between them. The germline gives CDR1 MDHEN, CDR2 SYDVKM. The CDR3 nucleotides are TGTGCCAGCAGTTGTGAAGGGTCAGATACGCAGTATTTT. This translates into CASSCEGSDTQYF.

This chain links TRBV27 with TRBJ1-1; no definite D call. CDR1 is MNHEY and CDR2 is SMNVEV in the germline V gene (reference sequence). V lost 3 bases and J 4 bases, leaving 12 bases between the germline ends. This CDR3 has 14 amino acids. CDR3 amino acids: CASSLSGSLTEAFF. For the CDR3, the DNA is TGTGCCAGCAGTTTGTCGGGGAGTCTCACTGAAGCTTTCTTT.

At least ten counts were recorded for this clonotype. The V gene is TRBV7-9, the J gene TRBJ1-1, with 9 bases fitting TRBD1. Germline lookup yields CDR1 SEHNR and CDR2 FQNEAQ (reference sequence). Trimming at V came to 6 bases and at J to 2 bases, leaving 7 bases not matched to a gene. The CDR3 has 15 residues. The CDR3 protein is CASSSRGQGNTEAFF. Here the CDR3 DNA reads TGTGCCAGCAGTTCAAGGGGACAGGGCAACACTGAAGCTTTCTTT.

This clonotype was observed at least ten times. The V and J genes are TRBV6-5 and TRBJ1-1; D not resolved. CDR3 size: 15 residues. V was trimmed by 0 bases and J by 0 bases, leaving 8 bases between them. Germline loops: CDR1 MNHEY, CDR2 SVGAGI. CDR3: CASSYSGVLNTEAFF. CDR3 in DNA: TGTGCCAGCAGTTACTCTGGAGTCTTGAACACTGAAGCTTTCTTT.

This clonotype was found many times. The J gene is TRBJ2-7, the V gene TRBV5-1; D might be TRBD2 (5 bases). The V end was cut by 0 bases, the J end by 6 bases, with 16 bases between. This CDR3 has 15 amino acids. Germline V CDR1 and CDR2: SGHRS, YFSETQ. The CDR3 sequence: CASSLDPGGRSEQYF. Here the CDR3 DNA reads TGCGCCAGCAGCTTGGATCCGGGCGGGCGGTCCGAGCAGTACTTC.

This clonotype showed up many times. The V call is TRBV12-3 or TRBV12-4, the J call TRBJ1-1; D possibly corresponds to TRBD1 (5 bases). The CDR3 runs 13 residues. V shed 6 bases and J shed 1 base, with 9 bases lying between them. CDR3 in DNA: TGTGCCAGCAGCATCGGACAGAACACTGAAGCTTTCTTT. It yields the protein CASSIGQNTEAFF.

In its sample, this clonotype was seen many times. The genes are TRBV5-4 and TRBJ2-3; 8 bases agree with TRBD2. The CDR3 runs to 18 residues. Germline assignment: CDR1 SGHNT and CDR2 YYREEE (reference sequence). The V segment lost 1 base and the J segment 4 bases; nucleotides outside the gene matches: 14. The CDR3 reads CASSLSPTGLGRSDTQYF. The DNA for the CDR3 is TGTGCCAGCAGCTTGTCCCCAACGGGACTAGGGAGGTCAGATACGCAGTATTTT.

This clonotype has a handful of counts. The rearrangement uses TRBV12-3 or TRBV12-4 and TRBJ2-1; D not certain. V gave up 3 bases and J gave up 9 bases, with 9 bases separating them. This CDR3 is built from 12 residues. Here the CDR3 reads CASSLGGSEQFF. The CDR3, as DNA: TGTGCCAGCAGTTTGGGTGGAAGTGAGCAGTTCTTC.

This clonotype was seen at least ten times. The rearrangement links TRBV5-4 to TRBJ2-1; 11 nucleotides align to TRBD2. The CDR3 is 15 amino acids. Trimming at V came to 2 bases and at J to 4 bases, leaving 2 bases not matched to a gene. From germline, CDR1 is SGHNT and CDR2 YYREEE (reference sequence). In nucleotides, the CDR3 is TGTGCCAGCAGCTTATCTAGCGGGGGGTACAATGAGCAGTTCTTC. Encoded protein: CASSLSSGGYNEQFF. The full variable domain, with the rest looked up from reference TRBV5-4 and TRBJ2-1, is ETGVTQSPTHLIKTRGQQVTLRCSSQSGHNTVSWYQQALGQGPQFIFQYYREEENGRGNFPPRFSGLQFPNYSSELNVNALELDDSALYLCASSLSSGGYNEQFFGPGTRLTVL.

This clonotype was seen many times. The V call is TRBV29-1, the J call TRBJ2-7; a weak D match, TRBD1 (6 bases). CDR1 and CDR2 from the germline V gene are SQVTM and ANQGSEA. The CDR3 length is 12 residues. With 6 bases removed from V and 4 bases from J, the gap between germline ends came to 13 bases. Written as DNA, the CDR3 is TGCAGCGTGACGAGAGGGACATACGAGCAGTACTTC. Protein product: CSVTRGTYEQYF.

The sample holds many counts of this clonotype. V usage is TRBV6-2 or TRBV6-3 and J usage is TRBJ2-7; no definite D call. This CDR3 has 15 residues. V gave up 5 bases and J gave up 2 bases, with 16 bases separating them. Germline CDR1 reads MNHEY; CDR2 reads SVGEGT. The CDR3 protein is CASSVDGAPTYEQYF. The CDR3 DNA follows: TGTGCCAGCAGTGTCGACGGCGCTCCGACCTACGAGCAGTACTTC.

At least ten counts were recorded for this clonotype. CDR3 residues: CSAGADIEQFF. CDR3 sequence (DNA): TGCAGTGCGGGAGCGGATATCGAGCAGTTCTTC. The chain recombines TRBV20-1 with TRBJ2-1, with a tentative D call TRBD2 (5 bases). V lost 6 bases, J lost 10 bases, and 13 bases lay in between. The CDR3 is 11 amino acids. CDR1 and CDR2 (germline): DFQATT, SNEGSKA (reference sequence).

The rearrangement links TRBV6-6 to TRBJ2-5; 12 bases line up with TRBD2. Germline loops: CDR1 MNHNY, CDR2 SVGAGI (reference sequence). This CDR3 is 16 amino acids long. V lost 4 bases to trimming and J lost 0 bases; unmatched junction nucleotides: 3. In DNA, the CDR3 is TGTGCCAGCAGTTTGCGACTAGCGGGGGACCAAGAGACCCAGTACTTC. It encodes CASSLRLAGDQETQYF.

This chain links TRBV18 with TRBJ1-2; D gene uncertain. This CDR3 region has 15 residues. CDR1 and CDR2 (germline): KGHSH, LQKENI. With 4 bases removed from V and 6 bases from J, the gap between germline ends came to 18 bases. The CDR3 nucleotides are TGTGCCAGCTCACTCGAGTGGCAGCGAAGCGATGGCTACACCTTC. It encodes CASSLEWQRSDGYTF.

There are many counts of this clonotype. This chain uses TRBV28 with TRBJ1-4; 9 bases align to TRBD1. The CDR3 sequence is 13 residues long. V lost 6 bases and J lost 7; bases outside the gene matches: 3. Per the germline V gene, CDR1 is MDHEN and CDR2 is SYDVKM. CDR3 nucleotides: TGTGCCAGCAGCGGGACAGGGCTTGAAAAACTGTTTTTT. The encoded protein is CASSGTGLEKLFF.

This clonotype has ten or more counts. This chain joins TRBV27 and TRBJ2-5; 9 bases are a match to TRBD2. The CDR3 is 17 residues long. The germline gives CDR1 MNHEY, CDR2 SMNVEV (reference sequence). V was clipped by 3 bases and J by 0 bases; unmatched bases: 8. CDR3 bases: TGTGCCAGCAGTTTGACTAGCGGAGGACTGTACCAAGAGACCCAGTACTTC. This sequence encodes CASSLTSGGLYQETQYF.